The next 15 T cell receptor beta chains were all read from a single sample in a study of tumor-infiltrating lymphocytes in primary liver carcinoma. The investigators made TCR beta cDNA from 500 ng total RNA, using a constant-region primer. Three nested multiplex PCR rounds of slightly modified ARM-PCR generated TCR beta libraries. It was with TRBV1-TRBV30 forward primers and a C-beta reverse primer that the first two PCR rounds were run, at roughly 10 cycles each. TCRdb redid the calling of the multiplex PCR reads with MiXCR, one entry per CDR3 protein. In the table there are about 99,000 distinct CDR3 sequences, over 55% of which are singletons. Starting material for RNA and DNA co-extraction consisted of roughly 20-34 mg of unsorted bulk tissue. The sequencing input was liver tumor tissue from sampling region 5. The sample's subset: tumor region T5, tumor centre. The receptors derive from a woman aged 55-69 years with primary liver carcinoma and hepatitis B virus infection.

Details on this clonotype: One base away lies a much larger clone, so this may be a sequencing read error. The chain has TRBV13 and TRBJ2-2, with D possibly matching TRBD1 (6 bases). The CDR3 runs 18 residues. Deletions cut 2 bases from V and 4 bases from J, with 20 bases between. Germline V gives CDR1 PRHDT, CDR2 FYEKMQ (reference sequence). DNA of the CDR3: TGTGCCAGCAGCTTAAATAGACAGGCATCCCGAAGCACCGGGGAGCTGTTTTTT. Translated: CASSLNRQASRSTGELFF.

This clonotype was picked up many times. The gene calls are TRBV14 and TRBJ2-1; 12 bases map to TRBD2. The CDR3 sequence is 21 residues long. Germline CDR1 reads SGHDN; CDR2 reads FVKESK. The ends lost 4 bases at V and 9 bases at J; junction bases unmatched: 25. In nucleotides, the CDR3 is TGTGCCAGCAGCCCCCTCGGCCGCGGGGGTTCAGAGACTAGCGGGAGTGGTGAGCAGTTCTTC. This encodes CASSPLGRGGSETSGSGEQFF.

With regard to this clonotype: Germline and junction disagree at one end, which may indicate a read error. This chain uses TRBV6-6 with TRBJ2-1; 13 bases align to TRBD2. Germline V gene data show CDR1 as MNHNY and CDR2 as SVGAGI (reference sequence). The CDR3 contains 17 residues. This chain's CDR3 is CAGSARTSGSWVDEQFF. The CDR3, as DNA: TGTGCCGGCAGTGCCAGGACTAGCGGGAGCTGGGTCGATGAGCAGTTCTTC.

Remarks on this clonotype: A much more abundant neighbour one base away suggests this may be a read error. The chain is built from TRBV11-3 and TRBJ1-1; D remains unclear. The CDR3 extends over 14 amino acids. Per germline, CDR1 SGHNT and CDR2 YENEEA. The CDR3 spells CAGSQGLQDTEAFF. CDR3 nucleotides: TGTGCCGGCAGCCAAGGACTCCAAGACACTGAAGCTTTCTTT.

Concerning this clonotype itself: An end of the junction differs from the germline gene, which may be a read error. This chain uses TRBV29-1 with TRBJ2-5; 10 bases fit TRBD2. The CDR3 sequence is 14 residues long. Germline CDR1 reads SQVTM; CDR2 reads ANQGSEA. As DNA, the CDR3 is TGCAGCGTTGAACTGCTAGCGGGAGCGGAGATCCAGTACTTC. This codes for CSVELLAGAEIQYF.

With respect to this clonotype: An end of the junction differs from the germline gene, which may be a read error. The chain uses TRBV28 and TRBJ2-1; TRBD1 agrees at 8 bases. Germline assignment: CDR1 MDHEN and CDR2 SYDVKM. CDR3 size: 16 residues. CDR3 sequence reads: CANRLSGTGLYNEQLF. In DNA, the CDR3 is TGTGCCAACAGATTGTCCGGGACAGGCCTTTACAATGAGCAGCTCTTC.

This clonotype was found once. The final CDR3 position lacks the conserved phenylalanine or tryptophan, pointing to a likely read error. For the CDR3, the DNA is TGTGCCAGCGTCGGGACACTGAATACTGAAGCTTTCTAT. Translated, it gives CASVGTLNTEAFY. The chain uses TRBV6-5 and TRBJ1-1, with D perhaps matching TRBD1 (6 bases). CDR1 is MNHEY, CDR2 SVGAGI, per germline. This CDR3 has 13 amino acids.

This clonotype has at least ten counts. DNA for the CDR3: TGTGCCGGCGAACGAACAGGGGGTAGTATAGACGAGCAGTACTTC. Translating gives CAGERTGGSIDEQYF. The chain couples TRBV6-1 to TRBJ2-7, with 8 bases aligning to TRBD1. J lost 5 bases, V lost 11 bases, and 17 bases had no gene match. CDR3 length: 15 amino acids. Germline CDR1 is MNHNS and CDR2 is SASEGT.

On this clonotype itself: The junction departs from germline at one end; a sequencing error may be responsible. V and J are TRBV4-1 and TRBJ1-4, with no clear D. Germline V gene lookup returns CDR1 MGHRA and CDR2 YSYEKL. CDR3 length: 15 residues. The chain's CDR3 is CAGSQEVPSNEKLFF. CDR3 DNA sequence: TGCGCCGGCAGCCAAGAGGTTCCCTCGAATGAGAAACTGTTTTTT.

This clonotype has more than one count but fewer than ten. This sequence may be a read error, since a much larger clone differs from it by one base. The V call is TRBV12-3 or TRBV12-4, the J call TRBJ2-3, with D tentatively TRBD1 or TRBD2 (6 bases each). The length of the CDR3 is 16 residues. CDR3 amino acids: CASSLFGGARTDAQYF. DNA of the CDR3: TGTGCCAGCAGTTTGTTCGGGGGCGCAAGGACAGATGCGCAGTATTTT.

This clonotype was detected a few times. This clone may be a read error of a much larger clone one base away. The chain links TRBV6-5 to TRBJ2-5; 8 bases align to TRBD1. Looked up from germline, CDR1 is MNHEY and CDR2 is SVGAGI. The length of the CDR3 is 14 residues. Here the CDR3 DNA reads TGTGCCAGCAGTTACTCGACAGGGGTAGAGACCCGGTACTTC. Translating gives CASSYSTGVETRYF.

This clonotype appeared a single time. The conserved final phenylalanine or tryptophan is absent from the CDR3, which likely points to a read error. The DNA is omitted, as the CDR3 cannot be located on it reliably, and the CDR3 follows TCRdb's listing. The rearrangement uses TRBV10-3 and TRBJ2-1; the DNA was not compared with TRBD2, the D call given in the table. Per the germline V gene, CDR1 is ENHRY and CDR2 is SYGVKD. The CDR3 comprises 13 residues, both ends counted. The CDR3 spells CAIGLAGANELFL.

V is TRBV6-5 and J is TRBJ2-1, with D tentatively TRBD2 (6 bases). CDR1 MNHEY and CDR2 SVGAGI come from the germline V gene. V lost 6 bases and J 9 bases, leaving 15 bases between the germline ends. There are 13 residues in the CDR3. The CDR3 reads CASSRSGYIEQFF. The CDR3 region has the DNA TGTGCCAGCAGCCGAAGCGGGTATATTGAGCAGTTCTTC.

In the case of this clonotype: A junction boundary mismatches the germline segment, possibly from a read error. The chain couples TRBV10-2 to TRBJ2-6; 13 bases align to TRBD2. Germline assignment: CDR1 WSHSY and CDR2 SAAADI. The CDR3 sequence is 17 residues long. The DNA for the CDR3 is TGCGCCACTGAGGGACTAGCGGGGTTCTTTGGGGCCAATGTCCTGACTTTC. Protein: CATEGLAGFFGANVLTF.

This clonotype was found a few times. A much bigger clone sits one base away, suggesting this may be a read error. The chain has TRBV14 and TRBJ2-1, with 11 nucleotides matching TRBD1. V shed 5 bases, J shed 9 bases, and the junction held 12 bases outside the gene matches. CDR1 is SGHDN and CDR2 is FVKESK in the germline V gene. This CDR3 is built from 16 residues. The CDR3 is CASSDPGTGGGSEQFF. The CDR3 coding sequence is TGTGCCAGCAGCGACCCAGGGACAGGGGGTGGCAGTGAGCAGTTCTTC.